This T cell receptor beta chain is drawn from a study of Ad26.COV2.S vaccination and SARS-CoV-2 variants. Turning to the study itself: Once or twice, 56 days apart, Ad26.COV2.S was delivered intramuscularly.

The germline V and J ends were trimmed by 0 bases and 0 bases, with 12 bases remaining between them. The length of the CDR3 is 17 residues. Per germline, CDR1 SGHDT and CDR2 YYEEEE. Turning to this clone: Antigen unknown.

Treatment in this sample: approximately 18 received Ad26.COV2.S at low or high dose, single or two shots; about 5 received placebo; per-sample allocation not given. The investigators took samples on day 63 after the first vaccine or placebo injection. Profiling relied on immunoSEQ multiplex PCR, and the TCRdb table lists in-frame clones only, not all of them. The sample consists of 300,000 to 350,000 clones, around 84% of them appearing once. Study-wide results and limits: Comparable non-spike TCR breadth was observed in vaccine and placebo recipients.

The material sequenced was peripheral blood, taken in a trial of Ad26.COV2.S vaccine versus placebo. This receptor was obtained from a person aged 18 to 65 who received the Ad26.COV2.S COVID-19 vaccine or a placebo. The chain joins TRBV5-6 to TRBJ1-4, with D hard to call. The CDR3 loop is CASSLATARATNEKLFF. The CDR3 coding sequence is TGTGCCAGCAGCTTGGCCACAGCCCGCGCAACTAATGAAAAACTGTTTTTT.